One sample yielded the 25 T cell receptor beta chains listed below, sequenced in a study of CD8+ T cells in alopecia areata (dated by TCRdb to the late 2010s). The time point label corresponds to: baseline before oral tofacitinib. Lesional scalp punch biopsies and peripheral blood were obtained from alopecia areata patients. The library was built by means of the immunoSEQ multiplex PCR assay. For TCR sequencing, RNA was extracted from every sample and reverse transcribed into cDNA to serve as template. Not all clones reach the TCRdb copy of this immuneACCESS table, which keeps in-frame sequences only. Checked studies attribute under half of the gap to unresolved V genes and leave the rest unexplained. A total of roughly 20,000 clones appear in this sample, about 70% of them only once. The top ten constitute less than 7% of the sample. This material consisted of skin, taken at week 0. Receptor source: a human donor with alopecia areata.

CDR3: CASSLDRPEEGEQFF. CDR3 sequence (DNA): TGCGCCAGCAGCTTGGACAGACCCGAGGAGGGTGAGCAGTTCTTC. This chain joins TRBV5-1 and TRBJ2-1; perhaps TRBD2 as D (6 bases). CDR3 size: 15 residues. The V and J ends lost 0 bases and 9 bases respectively, with 16 bases between them. CDR1 SGHRS and CDR2 YFSETQ come from the germline V gene. Full variable domain (remainder filled in from reference TRBV5-1 and TRBJ2-1): KAGVTQTPRYLIKTRGQQVTLSCSPISGHRSVSWYQQTPGQGLQFLFEYFSETQRNKGNFPGRFSGRQFSNSRSEMNVSTLELGDSALYLCASSLDRPEEGEQFFGPGTRLTVL.

The gene calls are TRBV16 and TRBJ1-6, with TRBD1 matching 9 bases. Germline values: CDR1 KGHSY, CDR2 FQNENV. CDR3 length equals 13 residues. With V trimmed by 0 bases and J by 12 bases, 0 bases remained unmatched. CDR3 residues: CASSQSDRGPLHF. The CDR3 region has the DNA TGTGCCAGCAGCCAATCGGACAGGGGACCCCTCCACTTT.

The chain combines TRBV11-2 with TRBJ2-5, with D tentatively TRBD1 or TRBD2 (6 bases each). There are 15 residues in the CDR3. The germline V gene has CDR1 SGHAT and CDR2 FQNNGV. Trimming left V 4 bases short and J 2 bases short, with 14 bases between. In DNA, the CDR3 is TGTGCCAGCAGCTCGTGGGGGGCGGAACAAGAGACCCAGTACTTC. Its translation is CASSSWGAEQETQYF.

This chain joins TRBV4-1 and TRBJ1-6, with 7 nucleotides matching TRBD1. CDR1 MGHRA and CDR2 YSYEKL come from the germline V gene. The CDR3 is 16 amino acids. V gave up 5 bases and J gave up 10 bases; unmatched junction bases: 14. In DNA form, the CDR3 reads TGCGCCAGCAGCTCGGGAACAGGGGACTGGTTATCACCCCTCCACTTT. This encodes CASSSGTGDWLSPLHF.

Regarding this clone: Germline and junction disagree at one end, which may indicate a read error. The V call is TRBV7-7, the J call TRBJ2-3, with D possibly matching TRBD2 (6 bases). Looked up from germline, CDR1 is SSHAT and CDR2 is FNYEAQ (reference sequence). The CDR3 totals 13 residues. CDR3 DNA: TGTGCTAGCAGCTTATCGGGGGCAGATACGCAGTATTTT. Translating it yields CASSLSGADTQYF.

V and J are TRBV5-4 and TRBJ1-1, with D possibly matching TRBD1 (6 bases). The CDR3 runs 16 residues. Germline V gene sequence: CDR1 SGHNT, CDR2 YYREEE (reference sequence). V gave up 1 base and J gave up 1 base, with 14 bases separating them. As DNA, the CDR3 is TGTGCCAGCAGCTTGCCGGGGGCAGGGAAGAACACTGAAGCTTTCTTT. It encodes CASSLPGAGKNTEAFF.

The chain links TRBV20-1 to TRBJ1-2, with TRBD1 matching over 7 bases. This CDR3 is built from 11 residues. Germline-derived CDR1 and CDR2 are DFQATT and SNEGSKA (reference sequence). V was pared by 5 bases and J by 7 bases, with 4 bases of the junction left unmatched. The CDR3: CSADRVFGYTF. CDR3 in DNA: TGCAGTGCTGACAGGGTCTTTGGCTACACCTTC.

A single count supports this clone. V usage is TRBV18 and J usage is TRBJ2-7, with D unresolved. Trimming took 3 bases from V and 4 from J, leaving 7 bases between them. This CDR3 region has 12 residues. Per the germline V gene, CDR1 is KGHSH and CDR2 is LQKENI. CDR3 sequence reads: CASSPKGYEQYF. The DNA for the CDR3 is TGTGCCAGCTCACCGAAAGGGTACGAGCAGTACTTC.

V usage is TRBV7-9 and J usage is TRBJ1-6; D is ambiguous. Germline CDR1 reads SEHNR; CDR2 reads FQNEAQ (reference sequence). The CDR3 consists of 15 residues. With 5 bases removed from V and 7 bases from J, the gap between germline ends came to 15 bases. The CDR3 DNA sequence: TGTGCCAGCAGCGCCCACGTGGGCTACAATTCACCCCTCCACTTT. Its protein is CASSAHVGYNSPLHF.

The chain links TRBV28 to TRBJ1-6; unclear D gene. Trimming removed 6 bases from V and 8 bases from J, with 20 bases in between. The CDR3 has 16 amino acids. Germline CDR1 reads MDHEN; CDR2 reads SYDVKM. This CDR3 reads CASSTMDGKVDSPLHF. The DNA of the CDR3 is TGTGCCAGCAGCACCATGGACGGGAAAGTGGATTCACCCCTCCACTTT.

This clone was detected only once. This chain connects TRBV5-1 to TRBJ2-2, with 12 bases fitting TRBD2. J gave up 4 bases and V 6 bases, and 4 bases lay outside the gene matches. Germline lookup yields CDR1 SGHRS and CDR2 YFSETQ. This CDR3 spans 15 amino acids. The chain's CDR3 is CASTGGLAGTGELFF. As DNA, the CDR3 is TGCGCCAGCACCGGGGGACTAGCGGGCACCGGGGAGCTGTTTTTT.

The chain links TRBV4-2 to TRBJ2-7, with 13 bases matching TRBD2. Germline V gene lookup returns CDR1 LGHNA and CDR2 YNFKEQ. The V gene end was trimmed by 4 bases and the J gene end by 7 bases; junction bases not matched to a gene: 13. This CDR3 has 17 amino acids. As DNA, the CDR3 is TGTGCCAGCAGCCTGGGGACTAGCGGGGCCGACCCGGGGGAGCAGTACTTC. Translation: CASSLGTSGADPGEQYF.

The chain joins TRBV6-5 to TRBJ2-1; tentatively, D is TRBD1 or TRBD2 (7 bases each). The CDR3 has 15 amino acids. Trimming left V 5 bases short and J 6 bases short, with 17 bases between. Germline lookup yields CDR1 MNHEY and CDR2 SVGAGI. The CDR3 coding sequence is TGTGCCAGCAGTCTGACAGGGAGGGGGGTCAATGAGCAGTTCTTC. Translating it yields CASSLTGRGVNEQFF.

This clone turned up a few times. The rearrangement links TRBV15 to TRBJ2-6, with D perhaps TRBD2 (5 bases). Trimming took off 3 bases at V and 0 bases at J, with 12 bases between the two ends. The V gene's germline CDR1 is LNHNV and CDR2 YYDKDF (reference sequence). CDR3 length: 17 residues. CDR3 protein: CATSRGDGGSGANVLTF. CDR3 sequence (DNA): TGTGCCACCAGCAGGGGAGACGGAGGCTCTGGGGCCAACGTCCTGACTTTC. Full variable domain (remainder filled in from reference TRBV15 and TRBJ2-6): DAMVIQNPRYQVTQFGKPVTLSCSQTLNHNVMYWYQQKSSQAPKLLFHYYDKDFNNEADTPDNFQSRRPNTSFCFLDIRSPGLGDTAMYLCATSRGDGGSGANVLTFGAGSRLTVL.

The chain joins TRBV6-1 to TRBJ1-2; D is unresolved. Trimming removed 2 bases at V and 5 bases at J, with 9 bases between. Germline V lookup: CDR1 MNHNS, CDR2 SASEGT. This CDR3 spans 13 amino acids. The CDR3 DNA reads as TGTGCCAGCAGTGAACTCAGCGAATATGGCTACACCTTC. It yields the protein CASSELSEYGYTF.

This clone was detected only a few times. This chain uses TRBV6-5 with TRBJ1-1; the D is unclear. Germline V gene data show CDR1 as MNHEY and CDR2 as SVGAGI. With 1 base removed from V and 3 bases from J, the gap between germline ends came to 0 bases. CDR3 length: 11 residues. CDR3 sequence (DNA): TGTGCCAGCAGTTACTACACTGAAGCTTTCTTT. It encodes CASSYYTEAFF.

This clone came up a few times. V usage is TRBV5-1 and J usage is TRBJ2-6, with D tentatively TRBD1 (5 bases). Between the trimmed V and J ends, which lost 1 base and 0 bases, there was a span of 8 bases. This CDR3 has 16 residues. Germline assignment: CDR1 SGHRS and CDR2 YFSETQ. DNA of the CDR3: TGCGCCAGCAGCTTGACAGGCTCCTCTGGGGCCAACGTCCTGACTTTC. Protein product: CASSLTGSSGANVLTF. Full variable domain (rest looked up from reference TRBV5-1 and TRBJ2-6): KAGVTQTPRYLIKTRGQQVTLSCSPISGHRSVSWYQQTPGQGLQFLFEYFSETQRNKGNFPGRFSGRQFSNSRSEMNVSTLELGDSALYLCASSLTGSSGANVLTFGAGSRLTVL.

The V gene is TRBV7-3, the J gene TRBJ2-2; D gene uncertain. The CDR3 has 13 amino acids. The V and J ends lost 5 bases and 7 bases respectively, with 11 bases between them. Germline CDR1 and CDR2: SGHTA and FQGTGA. The CDR3 DNA reads TGTGCCAGCAGCCACGTGGGTGTCGGGGAGCTGTTTTTT. Translated, it gives CASSHVGVGELFF.

In this sample, this clone turned up once. This sequence joins TRBV15 and TRBJ2-1, with TRBD1 as a possible D gene (6 bases). CDR3 size: 14 residues. V was clipped by 4 bases and J by 4 bases, with 11 bases between them. The germline V gene encodes CDR1 LNHNV and CDR2 YYDKDF (reference sequence). The CDR3 region has the DNA TGTGCCACCAGCAAATACAGGGATTACAATGAGCAGTTCTTC. This translates into CATSKYRDYNEQFF.

As DNA, the CDR3 is TGTGCCAGCAGTGAAGGGGGCAGGACCGTCTACGAGCAGTACTTC. Its translation: CASSEGGRTVYEQYF. V is TRBV6-1 and J is TRBJ2-7, with D perhaps TRBD1 (5 bases). The germline CDR1 and CDR2 sequences are MNHNS and SASEGT. The CDR3 is made up of 15 amino acids. V was pared by 1 base and J by 3 bases, with 13 bases between.

The sample holds a few counts of this clone. V and J are TRBV2 and TRBJ2-5, with D perhaps matching TRBD1 (5 bases). CDR1 and CDR2 (germline): SNHLY, FYNNEI. This CDR3 spans 14 amino acids. Between the trimmed V and J ends, which lost 6 bases and 5 bases, there was a span of 16 bases. CDR3 coding DNA: TGTGCCAGCAGCCTCCCAGGGTTAGGGGAGACCCAGTACTTC. Its protein product is CASSLPGLGETQYF.

The gene calls are TRBV6-6 and TRBJ2-7; D gene ambiguous. V shed 8 bases and J shed 2 bases, with 10 bases lying between them. The CDR3 is 12 amino acids. Looked up from germline, CDR1 is MNHNY and CDR2 is SVGAGI (reference sequence). For the CDR3, the DNA is TGTGCCAGCTCCCCTGGCGCCTACGAGCAGTACTTC. Translating gives CASSPGAYEQYF.

This chain uses TRBV6-6 with TRBJ1-2; maybe TRBD1 (5 bases). Germline CDR1 and CDR2: MNHNY and SVGAGI (reference sequence). This CDR3 has 14 residues. V lost 7 bases to trimming and J lost 1 base, with 13 bases between them. The DNA of the CDR3 is TGTGCCAGCACCTACTCGGGGGGTAACTATGGCTACACCTTC. It yields the protein CASTYSGGNYGYTF.

The chain recombines TRBV7-9 with TRBJ1-1; weak D call: TRBD1 (5 bases). Germline CDR1 reads SEHNR; CDR2 reads FQNEAQ (reference sequence). The CDR3 runs 14 residues. The ends were cut back, 5 bases at V and 1 base at J, with 11 bases in the middle. The CDR3 region has the DNA TGTGCCAGCAGCCAAGAGGGGAGGAACACTGAAGCTTTCTTT. This sequence encodes CASSQEGRNTEAFF.

There are a few counts of this clone. The gene calls are TRBV7-9 and TRBJ2-7; TRBD1 matches 8 bases. Trimming took 3 bases from V and 7 from J; bases not matched to a gene: 5. The CDR3 totals 13 residues. Germline V gives CDR1 SEHNR, CDR2 FQNEAQ (reference sequence). CDR3 protein: CASSLGQAREQYF. The CDR3 region has the DNA TGTGCCAGCAGCTTGGGACAGGCACGTGAGCAGTACTTC.